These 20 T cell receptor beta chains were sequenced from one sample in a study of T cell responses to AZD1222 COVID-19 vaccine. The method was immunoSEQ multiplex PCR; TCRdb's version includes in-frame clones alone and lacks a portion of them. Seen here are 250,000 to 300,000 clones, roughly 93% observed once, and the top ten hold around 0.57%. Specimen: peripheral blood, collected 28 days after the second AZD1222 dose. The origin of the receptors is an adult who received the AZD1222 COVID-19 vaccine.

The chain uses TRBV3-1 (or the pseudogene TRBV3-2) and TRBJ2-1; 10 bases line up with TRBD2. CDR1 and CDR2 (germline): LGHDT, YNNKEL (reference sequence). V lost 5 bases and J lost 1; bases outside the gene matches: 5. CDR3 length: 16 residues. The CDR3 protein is CASSSSGGDSYNEQFF. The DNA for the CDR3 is TGTGCCAGCAGCTCGAGCGGGGGGGATTCCTACAATGAGCAGTTCTTC.

The CDR3 coding sequence is TGCGCCAGCAGCCAAGAAGGGGATGGGTCTGGGGCCAACGTCCTGACTTTC. Protein sequence: CASSQEGDGSGANVLTF. The chain uses TRBV4-3 and TRBJ2-6, with D maybe TRBD1 (5 bases). This CDR3 has 17 amino acids. Germline V gives CDR1 LGHNA, CDR2 YSLEER. Trimming left V 0 bases short and J 1 base short, with 10 bases between.

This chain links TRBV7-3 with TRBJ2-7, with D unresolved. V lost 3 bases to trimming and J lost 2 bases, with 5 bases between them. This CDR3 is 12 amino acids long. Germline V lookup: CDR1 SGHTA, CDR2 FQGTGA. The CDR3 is CASSFVTYEQYF. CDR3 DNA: TGTGCCAGCAGCTTCGTAACCTACGAGCAGTACTTC.

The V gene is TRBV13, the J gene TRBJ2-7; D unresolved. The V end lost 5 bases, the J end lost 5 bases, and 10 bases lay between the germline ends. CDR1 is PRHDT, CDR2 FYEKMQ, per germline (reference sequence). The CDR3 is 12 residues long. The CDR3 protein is CASSHSENEQYF. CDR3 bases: TGTGCCAGCAGCCACAGTGAGAACGAGCAGTACTTC.

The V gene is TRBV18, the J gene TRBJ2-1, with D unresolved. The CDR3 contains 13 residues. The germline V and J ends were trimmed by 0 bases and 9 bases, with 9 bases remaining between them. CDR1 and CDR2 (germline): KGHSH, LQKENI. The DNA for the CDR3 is TGTGCCAGCTCACCACCCGAAAGAACTGAGCAGTTCTTC. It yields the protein CASSPPERTEQFF.

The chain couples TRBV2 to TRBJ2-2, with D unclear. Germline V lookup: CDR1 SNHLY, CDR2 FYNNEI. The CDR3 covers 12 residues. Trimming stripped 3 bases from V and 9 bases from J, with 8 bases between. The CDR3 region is CASSDEARELFF. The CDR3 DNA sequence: TGTGCCAGCAGTGATGAGGCTAGGGAGCTGTTTTTT.

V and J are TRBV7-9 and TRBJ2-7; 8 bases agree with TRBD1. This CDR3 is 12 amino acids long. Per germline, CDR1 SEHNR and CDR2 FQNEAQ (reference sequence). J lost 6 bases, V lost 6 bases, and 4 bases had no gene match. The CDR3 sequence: CASRKTGAEQYF. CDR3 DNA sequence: TGTGCCAGCAGAAAGACAGGGGCCGAGCAGTACTTC.

The CDR3 DNA follows: TGTGCCAGCAGTTCGGGACTAGCGGGACTAGGACAGTTCTTC. Its translation: CASSSGLAGLGQFF. V and J are TRBV6-4 and TRBJ2-1, with TRBD2 identical over 13 bases. The CDR3 totals 14 residues. CDR1 and CDR2 from the germline V gene are MRHNA and SNTAGT. The V gene end was trimmed by 5 bases and the J gene end by 13 bases; junction bases not matched to a gene: 8.

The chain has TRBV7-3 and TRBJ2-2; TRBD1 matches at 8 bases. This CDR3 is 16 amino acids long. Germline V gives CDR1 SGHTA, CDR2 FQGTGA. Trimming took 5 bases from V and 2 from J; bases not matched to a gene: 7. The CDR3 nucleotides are TGTGCCAGCAGCCCAAGGACAGGGCCTAACACCGGGGAGCTGTTTTTT. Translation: CASSPRTGPNTGELFF.

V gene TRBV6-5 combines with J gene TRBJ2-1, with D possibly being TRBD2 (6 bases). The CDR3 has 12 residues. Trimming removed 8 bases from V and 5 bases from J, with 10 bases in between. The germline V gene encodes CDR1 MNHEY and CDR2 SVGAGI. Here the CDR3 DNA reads TGTGCCAGCCGGGGGTGGGACAATGAGCAGTTCTTC. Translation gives CASRGWDNEQFF.

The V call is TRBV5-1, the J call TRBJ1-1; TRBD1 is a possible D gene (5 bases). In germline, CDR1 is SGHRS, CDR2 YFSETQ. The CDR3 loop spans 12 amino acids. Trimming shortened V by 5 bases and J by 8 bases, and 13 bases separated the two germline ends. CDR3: CASSGEGLEAFF. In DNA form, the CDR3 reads TGCGCCAGCAGTGGGGAGGGACTAGAAGCTTTCTTT.

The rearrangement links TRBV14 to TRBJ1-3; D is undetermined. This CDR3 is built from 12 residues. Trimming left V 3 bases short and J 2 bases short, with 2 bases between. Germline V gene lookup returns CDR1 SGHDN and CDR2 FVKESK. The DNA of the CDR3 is TGTGCCAGCAGCCATACTGGAAACACCATATATTTT. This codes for CASSHTGNTIYF.

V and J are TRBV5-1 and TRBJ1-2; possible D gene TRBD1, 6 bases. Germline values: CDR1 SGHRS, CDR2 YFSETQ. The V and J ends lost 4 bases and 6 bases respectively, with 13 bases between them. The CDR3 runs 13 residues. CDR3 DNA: TGCGCCAGCAGCCCGGAGGGGGAGGATGGCTACACCTTC. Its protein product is CASSPEGEDGYTF.

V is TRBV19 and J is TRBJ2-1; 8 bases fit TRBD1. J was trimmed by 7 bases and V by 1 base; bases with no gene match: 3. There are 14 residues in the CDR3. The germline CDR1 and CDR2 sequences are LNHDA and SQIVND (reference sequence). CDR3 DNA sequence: TGTGCCAGTAGTATAGGGACAGGGAGAAATGAGCAGTTCTTC. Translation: CASSIGTGRNEQFF. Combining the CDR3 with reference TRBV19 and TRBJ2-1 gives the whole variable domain DGGITQSPKYLFRKEGQNVTLSCEQNLNHDAMYWYRQDPGQGLRLIYYSQIVNDFQKGDIAEGYSVSREKKESFPLTVTSAQKNPTAFYLCASSIGTGRNEQFFGPGTRLTVL.

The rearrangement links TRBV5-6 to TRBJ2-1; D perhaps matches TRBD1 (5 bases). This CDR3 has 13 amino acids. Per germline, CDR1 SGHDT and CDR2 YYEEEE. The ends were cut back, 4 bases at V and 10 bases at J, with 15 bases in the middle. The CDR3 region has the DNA TGTGCCAGCAGCGAGACAGTCAACCGGGAGCAGTTCTTC. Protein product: CASSETVNREQFF.

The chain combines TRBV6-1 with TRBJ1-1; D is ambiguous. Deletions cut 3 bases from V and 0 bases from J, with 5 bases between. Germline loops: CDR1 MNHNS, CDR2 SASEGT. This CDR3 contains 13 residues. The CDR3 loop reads CASSEVVNTEAFF. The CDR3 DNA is TGTGCCAGCAGTGAGGTGGTGAACACTGAAGCTTTCTTT.

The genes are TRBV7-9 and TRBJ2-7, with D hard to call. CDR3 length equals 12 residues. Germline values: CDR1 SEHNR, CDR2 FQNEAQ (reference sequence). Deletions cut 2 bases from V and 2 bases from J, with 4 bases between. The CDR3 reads CASSLRAYEQYF. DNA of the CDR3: TGTGCCAGCAGCTTACGCGCCTACGAGCAGTACTTC.

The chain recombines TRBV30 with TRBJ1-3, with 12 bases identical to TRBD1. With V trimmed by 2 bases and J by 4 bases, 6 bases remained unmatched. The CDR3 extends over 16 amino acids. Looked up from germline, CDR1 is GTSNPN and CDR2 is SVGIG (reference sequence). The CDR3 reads CAWSRSGQGAGNTIYF. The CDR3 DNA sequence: TGTGCCTGGAGTAGATCGGGACAGGGGGCCGGAAACACCATATATTTT.

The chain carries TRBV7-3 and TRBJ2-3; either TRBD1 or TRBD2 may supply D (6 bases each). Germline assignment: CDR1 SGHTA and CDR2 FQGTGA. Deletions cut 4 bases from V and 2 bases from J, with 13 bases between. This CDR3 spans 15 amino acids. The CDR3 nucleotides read TGTGCCAGCAGCTCACAGGGAGGTAACACAGATACGCAGTATTTT. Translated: CASSSQGGNTDTQYF.

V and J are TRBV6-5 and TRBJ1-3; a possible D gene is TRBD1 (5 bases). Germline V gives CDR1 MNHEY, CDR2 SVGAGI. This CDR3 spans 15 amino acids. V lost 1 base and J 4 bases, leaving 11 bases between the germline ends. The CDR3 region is CASSYYQGDGNTIYF. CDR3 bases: TGTGCCAGCAGTTACTACCAGGGCGACGGAAACACCATATATTTT.